Each of the 19 T cell receptor beta chains below was sequenced from the same sample in a study of cytomegalovirus exposure and HLA in healthy donors. The study ran its PCR with 60 Vbeta and 13 Jbeta primers. Repertoires were generated with immunoSEQ multiplex PCR, while TCRdb's copy carries only in-frame clones and drops some. This sample has about 150,000 clones, with about two thirds found just once. Sequencing was carried out using PBMCs. The receptors originated from a man aged 35-49 years in good health and CMV-seronegative.

This clone was counted once. V and J are TRBV6-1 and TRBJ1-1; 9 nucleotides line up with TRBD1. This CDR3 contains 14 residues. Losses at the gene ends were 0 bases for V and 8 bases for J; bases not matched to a gene: 4. Germline V gives CDR1 MNHNS, CDR2 SASEGT. Here the CDR3 reads CASSEAYRGREAFF. As DNA, the CDR3 is TGTGCCAGCAGTGAAGCGTACAGGGGGCGAGAAGCTTTCTTT.

The CDR3 DNA is TGCGCCAGCAGCTTGAGCATTACAGGGAACACTGAAGCTTTCTTT. Translated: CASSLSITGNTEAFF. This rearrangement joins TRBV5-1 to TRBJ1-1, with D possibly TRBD1 on 5 matching bases. Germline CDR1 and CDR2: SGHRS and YFSETQ. The CDR3 length is 15 residues. V dropped 1 base and J dropped 1 base, with 11 bases sitting between them.

The V gene is TRBV23-1, the J gene TRBJ1-5; 9 nucleotides agree with TRBD1. TRBV23-1 carries the ORF label, with uncertain function. The CDR3 is 17 residues long. V shed 2 bases, J shed 4 bases, and the junction held 9 bases outside the gene matches. The CDR3 reads CASSQVGTGLRNQPQHF. CDR3 DNA sequence: TGCGCCAGCAGTCAAGTGGGGACAGGGTTAAGGAATCAGCCCCAGCATTTT.

The genes are TRBV5-6 and TRBJ1-1, with 9 bases matching TRBD1. Germline assignment: CDR1 SGHDT and CDR2 YYEEEE. The V gene end was trimmed by 4 bases and the J gene end by 3 bases; junction bases not matched to a gene: 10. The CDR3 spans 16 residues. CDR3 nucleotide sequence: TGTGCCAGCAGCCCCCAGGACAGGGGAAAGGACACTGAAGCTTTCTTT. It codes for CASSPQDRGKDTEAFF. Supplemented by reference TRBV5-6 and TRBJ1-1, the full variable domain reads DAGVTQSPTHLIKTRGQQVTLRCSPKSGHDTVSWYQQALGQGPQFIFQYYEEEERQRGNFPDRFSGHQFPNYSSELNVNALLLGDSALYLCASSPQDRGKDTEAFFGQGTRLTVV.

The chain combines TRBV27 with TRBJ2-1; 8 bases match TRBD2. Germline V lookup: CDR1 MNHEY, CDR2 SMNVEV (reference sequence). There are 15 residues in the CDR3. With 3 bases clipped from V and 8 bases from J, the junction kept 9 bases outside the gene matches. The CDR3, as DNA: TGTGCCAGCAGTTTTGCCGCGGGAGGAATCTATGAGCAGTTCTTC. The encoded protein is CASSFAAGGIYEQFF.

The chain combines TRBV7-9 with TRBJ1-3; D might be TRBD1 (5 bases). The V and J ends lost 1 base and 7 bases respectively, with 5 bases between them. The CDR3 totals 12 residues. Germline V gives CDR1 SEHNR, CDR2 FQNEAQ (reference sequence). The CDR3 coding sequence is TGTGCCAGCAGCTTAGAGGGGAACACCATATATTTT. It specifies CASSLEGNTIYF.

V is TRBV2 and J is TRBJ1-6; 11 bases agree with TRBD1. The germline gives CDR1 SNHLY, CDR2 FYNNEI. CDR3 size: 15 residues. The J segment lost 9 bases and the V segment lost 6 bases, leaving 7 bases of the junction unmatched. For the CDR3, the DNA is TGTGCCAGCAGCCCGGGACAGGGGGAAGGTTCACCCCTCCACTTT. Protein product: CASSPGQGEGSPLHF.

The V gene is TRBV19, the J gene TRBJ2-7; 9 nucleotides align to TRBD2. Trimming at V came to 3 bases and at J to 6 bases, leaving 6 bases not matched to a gene. The CDR3 extends over 14 amino acids. Germline V gives CDR1 LNHDA, CDR2 SQIVND (reference sequence). The chain's CDR3 is CASSILAGGLEQYF. In DNA, the CDR3 is TGTGCCAGTAGTATTCTCGCGGGAGGGCTCGAGCAGTACTTC.

CDR3 protein: CASSLETGPESGNTIYF. CDR3 in DNA: TGTGCCAGCAGCTTAGAAACAGGGCCGGAAAGCGGAAACACCATATATTTT. The V and J genes are TRBV7-9 and TRBJ1-3; weak D call: TRBD1 (6 bases). The CDR3 totals 17 residues. The V end was cut by 1 base, the J end by 4 bases, with 17 bases between. Germline V gene lookup returns CDR1 SEHNR and CDR2 FQNEAQ (reference sequence).

This clone was detected only once. The chain is built from TRBV18 and TRBJ2-1, with 7 bases identical to TRBD1. J was trimmed by 4 bases and V by 2 bases; bases with no gene match: 5. CDR1 is KGHSH and CDR2 is LQKENI in the germline V gene. This CDR3 is 15 amino acids long. CDR3 residues: CASSPVGDSYNEQFF. CDR3 DNA: TGTGCCAGCTCACCAGTCGGGGACAGTTACAATGAGCAGTTCTTC.

This sequence joins TRBV6-5 and TRBJ2-1; D is unresolved. The CDR3 runs to 14 residues. Trimming took off 6 bases at V and 7 bases at J, with 16 bases between the two ends. CDR1 and CDR2 from the germline V gene are MNHEY and SVGAGI. CDR3 nucleotide sequence: TGTGCCAGCAGCAAAAACCGACTCGGGAATGAGCAGTTCTTC. Amino acid sequence: CASSKNRLGNEQFF.

The chain uses TRBV4-3 and TRBJ2-3; tentative D call: TRBD2 (5 bases). This CDR3 is 16 amino acids long. Trimming took off 1 base at V and 0 bases at J, with 11 bases between the two ends. Germline V gives CDR1 LGHNA, CDR2 YSLEER. CDR3 DNA sequence: TGCGCCAGCAGCCAAGGGGCTAGCAGAAGCACAGATACGCAGTATTTT. Translated: CASSQGASRSTDTQYF.

The V gene is TRBV7-3, the J gene TRBJ2-3; no definite D call. Germline values: CDR1 SGHTA, CDR2 FQGTGA. Deletions cut 2 bases from V and 0 bases from J, with 9 bases between. The CDR3 loop spans 15 amino acids. The CDR3 coding sequence is TGTGCCAGCAGCTTAGTCGCGACTAGCACAGATACGCAGTATTTT. Residues: CASSLVATSTDTQYF. The entire variable domain, with the rest obtained from reference TRBV7-3 and TRBJ2-3, is as follows: GAGVSQTPSNKVTEKGKYVELRCDPISGHTALYWYRQSLGQGPEFLIYFQGTGAADDSGLPNDRFFAVRPEGSVSTLKIQRTERGDSAVYLCASSLVATSTDTQYFGPGTRLTVL.

The chain uses TRBV5-1 and TRBJ2-5, with 9 bases that match TRBD1. V was clipped by 4 bases and J by 4 bases; unmatched bases: 5. The CDR3 covers 14 residues. Germline assignment: CDR1 SGHRS and CDR2 YFSETQ. The CDR3 DNA is TGCGCCAGCAGCGCGACAGGGGGGACAGAGACCCAGTACTTC. Translated: CASSATGGTETQYF. Combining the CDR3 with reference TRBV5-1 and TRBJ2-5 gives the whole variable domain KAGVTQTPRYLIKTRGQQVTLSCSPISGHRSVSWYQQTPGQGLQFLFEYFSETQRNKGNFPGRFSGRQFSNSRSEMNVSTLELGDSALYLCASSATGGTETQYFGPGTRLLVL.

This chain links TRBV2 with TRBJ1-2, with no clear D. This CDR3 has 14 amino acids. Deletions cut 1 base from V and 7 bases from J, with 13 bases between. Germline CDR1 is SNHLY and CDR2 is FYNNEI. The CDR3 DNA is TGTGCCAGCAGTGAAGAGGGAGCGATTATTGGCTACACCTTC. Translating gives CASSEEGAIIGYTF.

This chain links TRBV6-5 with TRBJ2-5; possible D gene TRBD2, 6 bases. The end of the DNA aligns better with TRBJ2-7, so the J call may be wrong. Germline CDR1 reads MNHEY; CDR2 reads SVGAGI. The CDR3 has 13 amino acids. CDR3 nucleotides: TGTGCCAGTGTAGGCGGGGACTCCTACGAGCAGTACTTC. It translates to CASVGGDSYEQYF.

Only one count was recorded for this clone. V is TRBV9 and J is TRBJ1-4; D gene ambiguous. V dropped 2 bases and J dropped 3 bases, with 11 bases sitting between them. The CDR3 sequence is 15 residues long. The germline gives CDR1 SGDLS, CDR2 YYNGEE. The CDR3 protein is CASSVDAGANEKLFF. The CDR3 DNA reads TGTGCCAGCAGCGTGGACGCCGGGGCTAATGAAAAACTGTTTTTT.

The gene calls are TRBV19 and TRBJ1-5, with 7 bases matching TRBD1. Germline lookup yields CDR1 LNHDA and CDR2 SQIVND (reference sequence). The V segment lost 3 bases and the J segment 11 bases; nucleotides outside the gene matches: 4. The CDR3 has 12 residues. The CDR3 DNA reads as TGTGCCAGTAGTATCCCGGGACAGACCCAGCATTTT. Translated: CASSIPGQTQHF. Supplemented by reference TRBV19 and TRBJ1-5, the full variable domain reads DGGITQSPKYLFRKEGQNVTLSCEQNLNHDAMYWYRQDPGQGLRLIYYSQIVNDFQKGDIAEGYSVSREKKESFPLTVTSAQKNPTAFYLCASSIPGQTQHFGDGTRLSIL.

This clone has just a few counts. The chain is built from TRBV5-1 and TRBJ1-1; 7 bases match TRBD1. J was trimmed by 5 bases and V by 3 bases; bases with no gene match: 4. The CDR3 is made up of 13 amino acids. From germline, CDR1 is SGHRS and CDR2 YFSETQ. The CDR3 DNA reads TGCGCCAGCAGCTCACAGGGGAGAACTGAAGCTTTCTTT. Its translation is CASSSQGRTEAFF.